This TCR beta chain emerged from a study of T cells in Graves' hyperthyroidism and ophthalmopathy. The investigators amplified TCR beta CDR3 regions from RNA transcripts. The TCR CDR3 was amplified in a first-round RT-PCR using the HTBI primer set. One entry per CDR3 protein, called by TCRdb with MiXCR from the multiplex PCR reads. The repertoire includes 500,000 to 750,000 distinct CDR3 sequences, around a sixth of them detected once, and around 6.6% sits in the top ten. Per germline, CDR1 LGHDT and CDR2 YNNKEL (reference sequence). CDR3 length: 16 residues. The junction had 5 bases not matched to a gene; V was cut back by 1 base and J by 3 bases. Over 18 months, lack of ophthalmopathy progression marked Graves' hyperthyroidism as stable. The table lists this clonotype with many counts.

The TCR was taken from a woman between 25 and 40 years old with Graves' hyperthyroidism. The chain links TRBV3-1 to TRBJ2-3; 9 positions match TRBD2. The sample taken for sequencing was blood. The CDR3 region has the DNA TGTGCCAGCAGCCAAGTGGTGCGGGAGGGAACAGATACGCAGTATTTT. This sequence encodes CASSQVVREGTDTQYF.